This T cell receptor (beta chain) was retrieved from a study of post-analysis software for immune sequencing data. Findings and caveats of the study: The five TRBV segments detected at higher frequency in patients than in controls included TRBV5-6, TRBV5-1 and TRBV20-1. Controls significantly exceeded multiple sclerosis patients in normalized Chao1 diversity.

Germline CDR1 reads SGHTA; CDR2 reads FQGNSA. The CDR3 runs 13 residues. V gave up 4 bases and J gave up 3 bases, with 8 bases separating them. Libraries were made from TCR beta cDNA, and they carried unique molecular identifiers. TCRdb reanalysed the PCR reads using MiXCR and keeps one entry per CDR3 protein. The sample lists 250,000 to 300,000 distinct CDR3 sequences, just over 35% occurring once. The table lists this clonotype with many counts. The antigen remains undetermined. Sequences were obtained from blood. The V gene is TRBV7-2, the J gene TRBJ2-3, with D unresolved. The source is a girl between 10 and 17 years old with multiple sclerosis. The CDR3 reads CASSSAETDTQYF. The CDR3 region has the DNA TGTGCCAGCAGCTCCGCTGAGACAGATACGCAGTATTTT.